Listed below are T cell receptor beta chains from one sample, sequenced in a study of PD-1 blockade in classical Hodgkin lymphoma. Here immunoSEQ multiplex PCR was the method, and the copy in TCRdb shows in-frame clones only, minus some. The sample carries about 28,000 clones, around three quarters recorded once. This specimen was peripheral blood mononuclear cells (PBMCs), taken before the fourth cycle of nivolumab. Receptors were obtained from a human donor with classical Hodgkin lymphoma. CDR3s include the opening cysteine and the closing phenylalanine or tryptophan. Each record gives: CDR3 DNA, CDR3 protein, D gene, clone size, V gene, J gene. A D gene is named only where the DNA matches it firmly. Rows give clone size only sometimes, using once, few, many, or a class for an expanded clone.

CDR3 DNA: TGTGCCAGCAGCTTAGGTAGCGGAAAACCTGAGACCCAGTACTTC
CDR3 protein: CASSLGSGKPETQYF
D gene: -
clone size: -
V gene: TRBV7-9
J gene: TRBJ2-5

CDR3 DNA: TGTGCCAGCAGTAGACAACGAACAGGGTCCGAGCAGTACTTC
CDR3 protein: CASSRQRTGSEQYF
D gene: -
clone size: few
V gene: TRBV28
J gene: TRBJ2-7

CDR3 DNA: TGTGCCAGCAAGGGTCTCGAGCAGTACTTC
CDR3 protein: CASKGLEQYF
D gene: -
clone size: -
V gene: TRBV27
J gene: TRBJ2-7

CDR3 DNA: TGTGCCTTCAGACAGGGAACCTACGAGCAGTACTTC
CDR3 protein: CAFRQGTYEQYF
D gene: TRBD1
clone size: -
V gene: TRBV30
J gene: TRBJ2-7

CDR3 DNA: TGTGCCATCAGTGACGGGCAGGTTAGCAATCAGCCCCAGCATTTT
CDR3 protein: CAISDGQVSNQPQHF
D gene: -
clone size: -
V gene: TRBV10-3
J gene: TRBJ1-5

CDR3 DNA: TGTGCTCCTACTAGCGGGAGTACCCACGAGCAGTACTTC
CDR3 protein: CAPTSGSTHEQYF
D gene: TRBD2
clone size: -
V gene: TRBV12-5
J gene: TRBJ2-7

CDR3 DNA: TGTGCCAGCAGCGGCGACCCAGGGATCTCCTACAATGAGCAGTTCTTC
CDR3 protein: CASSGDPGISYNEQFF
D gene: -
clone size: -
V gene: TRBV7-6
J gene: TRBJ2-1

CDR3 DNA: TGCAGCGTTGTCAAGGGGGCGAAAGCGGACACTGAAGCTTTCTTT
CDR3 protein: CSVVKGAKADTEAFF
D gene: TRBD1
clone size: -
V gene: TRBV29-1
J gene: TRBJ1-1

CDR3 DNA: TGTGCCAGCAGCCCAGGGACAGCCAACACCGGGGAGCTGTTTTTT
CDR3 protein: CASSPGTANTGELFF
D gene: TRBD1
clone size: -
V gene: TRBV11-3
J gene: TRBJ2-2

CDR3 DNA: TGTGCCTGGAGTGCACAGCGTTCTAACTATGGCTACACCTTC
CDR3 protein: CAWSAQRSNYGYTF
D gene: -
clone size: -
V gene: TRBV30
J gene: TRBJ1-2

CDR3 DNA: TGTGCCAGCAGCCCCGACCGCCTTAACTATGGCTACACCTTC
CDR3 protein: CASSPDRLNYGYTF
D gene: -
clone size: -
V gene: TRBV11-1
J gene: TRBJ1-2

CDR3 DNA: TGCGCCAGCAAGTCTGTCGGGGGGATGACCCAGTACTTC
CDR3 protein: CASKSVGGMTQYF
D gene: TRBD2
clone size: -
V gene: TRBV5-1
J gene: TRBJ2-5

CDR3 DNA: TGTGCCAGCAGCTGGAATACAGGGCCTGGACGGGATGGCTACACCTTC
CDR3 protein: CASSWNTGPGRDGYTF
D gene: -
clone size: -
V gene: TRBV5-5
J gene: TRBJ1-2

CDR3 DNA: TGTGCCAGCTCACCCCTTCACAGGGCAGATACGCAGTATTTT
CDR3 protein: CASSPLHRADTQYF
D gene: -
clone size: -
V gene: TRBV18
J gene: TRBJ2-3